Listed below are T cell receptor beta chains from one sample, sequenced in a study of shared clonotypes between healthy human individuals. This table comes from immunoSEQ multiplex PCR, and its TCRdb copy is limited to in-frame clones, with some not included. The sample gives about 2.5 million clones, approximately 90% of which show up once; about 0.41% is in the top ten. Material: naive CD4+ T cells from PBMCs. These receptors were collected from a man between 18 and 35 years old in good health. Some clones in this sample may be carry-over from other donors' samples. Each CDR3 is given with its conserved first and last residue. Some rows have no size entry. The others give once, few or many, or a class for an expanded clone.

TRBV5-1	-	CASGGLAGGPNEQFF
TRBV2	-	CASSEYFNYGYTF
TRBV28	-	CASSLIRETGPYEQYF
TRBV30	-	CAWSTSGRETQYF
TRBV7-2	-	CASSFTPGHSPEQYF
TRBV6-5	-	CASSYLPSGRSETQYF
TRBV29-1	once	CSVVRTTYGYTF
TRBV27	-	CASSPPLRGGSYEQYF
TRBV5-1	-	CASSGLGGGPVEQFF
TRBV28	-	CASSLPRQGGDEQFF
TRBV27	-	CASSLSLAGGQDTQYF
TRBV7-9	few	CASSLAAQFTEAFF
TRBV25-1	-	CASSESGNYGYTF
TRBV5-4	-	CASSAGQGANYGYTF
TRBV5-6	-	CASSLEDKEPNTEAFF
TRBV2	-	CASREDRAQETQYF
TRBV5-5	-	CASTLGGEGTEAFF
TRBV5-1	once	CASSPEAGKNIQYF
TRBV2	-	CASRMTRAGTGELFF
TRBV2	-	CASSDGGLAGEDTQYF
TRBV30	-	CASQGARGTGELFF
TRBV6-1	-	CASSEMEVQGFSNQPQHF
TRBV7-8	once	CASRPGLLYGYTF
TRBV18	-	CASSPVGLAVFSYEQYF
TRBV7-9	-	CASSSGAVDTQYF
TRBV7-3	-	CASSAGTGGSGANVLTF
TRBV6-5	-	CASSSTGNTIYF
TRBV9	-	CASSVSGEASYEQYF
TRBV7-2	few	CASSPRQGGYGYTF
TRBV7-2	-	CASRIPKTEQETQYF
TRBV2	-	CASSDQGTAEAFF
TRBV4-1	-	CASSPSRGENGYTF
TRBV19	-	CASSIEPPRGTTNEKLFF
TRBV25-1	-	CASSGSGGSYEQYF
TRBV28	-	CASSSLVPGQLSPLHF
TRBV6-1	once	CASSGLAGESDTQYF
TRBV7-8	-	CASSLDGTPSYEQYF
TRBV9	once	CASEGGRANTGELFF
TRBV7-8	-	CASSQQRTGEKLFF
TRBV30	-	CAWSRLTGTNTGELFF
TRBV6-5	few	CASRPGTGRGYTF
TRBV7-9	-	CASSHGTANSPLHF
TRBV2	-	CASSRGPYEQYF
TRBV11-2	-	CASSSSGTSGLLNEQFF
TRBV6-6	-	CASSYGQGQETQYF
TRBV19	-	CASSIFPGELFF
TRBV7-2	-	CASSLAEGTEAFF
TRBV7-2	-	CASSLVVWSYEQYF
TRBV18	-	CASSLTVGNTEAFF
TRBV5-1	-	CASSPDRANTEAFF
TRBV5-1	once	CASSLEGAVVNEQFF
TRBV18	-	CASSPGTGVSGNTIYF
TRBV14	-	CASSRRGGGEKLFF
TRBV19	few	CASLRGPGEKLFF
TRBV18	-	CASSPDRVSVYGYTF
TRBV30	-	CAWMAGQTQVEFF